This T cell receptor (beta chain) derives from a study of cytotoxic CD8 clonotypes in ibrutinib-treated CLL. Produced via immunoSEQ multiplex PCR; TCRdb's table is partial and in-frame only. The data hold about 76,000 clones, with approximately 82% observed a single time. The CDR3 runs 21 residues. V lost 4 bases and J lost 0, with 25 bases in between. Germline V CDR1 and CDR2: SGHTA, FQGTGA. The receptor was derived from a human donor with chronic lymphocytic leukemia. The sequenced sample was PBMCs, obtained after 24 months of ibrutinib treatment. The chain is built from TRBV7-3 and TRBJ2-6; possibly TRBD1 for D (5 bases). The CDR3 DNA follows: TGTGCCAGCAGCTATCTGGAGCCAGGGATCCGGAGTATCTCTGGGGCCAACGTCCTGACTTTC. Its protein is CASSYLEPGIRSISGANVLTF.